The clone carrying this TCR beta chain has just a few counts. The antigen is not known. The record originates from a study of identical twins. General observations from the study: Memory repertoires showed no such pattern, whereas abundant cord blood beta clonotypes carried fewer insertions. Within monozygotic twins, out-of-frame TCR alpha sharing was underestimated by the models.

With template switching, a universal primer site was added, and the cDNA carried unique molecular identifiers. TCRdb redid the calling of the 5' RACE reads with MiXCR, one entry per CDR3 protein. The sample contains around 960,000 distinct CDR3 sequences, 9% to 15% of which appear only once. The germline V gene has CDR1 SGHRS and CDR2 YFSETQ. Trimming took 7 bases from V and 6 from J, leaving 15 bases between them. This CDR3 spans 13 amino acids. This sample also belongs to another study, concerning yellow fever vaccine responses in identical twins. That study adds: After vaccination, twins' T cell response reportedly seemed partly convergent, partly personalized.

The sequence was collected from a woman between 18 and 29 years old in good health. This chain links TRBV5-1 with TRBJ2-3; D unclear. The material sequenced was PBMCs. The CDR3 loop reads CASHFGPWDTQYF. The CDR3 DNA reads TGCGCCAGCCACTTCGGGCCATGGGATACGCAGTATTTT.